This T cell receptor beta chain was captured in a study of OX40 agonist ivuxolimab in advanced cancers. The overall study: Across the patients, intravenous ivuxolimab was delivered every 2 weeks at 0.01 to 10 mg/kg.

Overall study findings and caveats: In a subset of nonresponders, normalized T-cell clonal expansion was also low. Individuals who were partial responders at 0.1-3.0 mg/kg had clonal expansion that ranked among the lowest.

A note on this clone: Its antigen is not identified.

Data came from immunoSEQ multiplex PCR; TCRdb stores just in-frame clones and leaves some out. The sample yields more than 9,000 clones, approximately 87% seen once. Source: CD4+ or CD8+ T cells sorted from blood, taken in a trial of the OX40 agonist ivuxolimab. The TCR comes from an adult with an advanced solid tumor such as melanoma, head and neck, liver or kidney cancer.

CDR3: CASSEWGSSGGEETQYF. CDR3 bases: TGTGCCAGCAGTGAATGGGGGAGTAGCGGGGGGGAAGAGACCCAGTACTTC. This chain links TRBV6-1 with TRBJ2-5; 11 nucleotides align to TRBD2. The CDR3 contains 17 residues. With V trimmed by 2 bases and J by 3 bases, 8 bases remained unmatched. CDR1 is MNHNS and CDR2 is SASEGT in the germline V gene.